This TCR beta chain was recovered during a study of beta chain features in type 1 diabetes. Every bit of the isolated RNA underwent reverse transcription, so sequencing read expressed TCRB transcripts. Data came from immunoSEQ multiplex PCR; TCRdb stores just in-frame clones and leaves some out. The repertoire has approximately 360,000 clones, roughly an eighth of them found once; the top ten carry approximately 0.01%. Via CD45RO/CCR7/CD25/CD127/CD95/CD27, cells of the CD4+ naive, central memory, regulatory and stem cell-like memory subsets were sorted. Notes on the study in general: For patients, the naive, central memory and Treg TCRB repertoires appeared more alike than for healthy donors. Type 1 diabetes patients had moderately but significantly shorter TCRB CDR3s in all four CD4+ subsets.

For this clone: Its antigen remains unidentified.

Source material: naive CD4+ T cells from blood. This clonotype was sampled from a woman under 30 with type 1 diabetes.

CDR3 DNA: TGTGCCAGCAGCTGGCCCACGGGACAGGGGGGTTCACCCCTCCACTTT. Amino acids: CASSWPTGQGGSPLHF. The chain combines TRBV7-9 with TRBJ1-6; the match to TRBD1 covers 11 bases. V was clipped by 4 bases and J by 9 bases; unmatched bases: 8. The germline V gene has CDR1 SEHNR and CDR2 FQNEAQ (reference sequence). This CDR3 has 16 amino acids.